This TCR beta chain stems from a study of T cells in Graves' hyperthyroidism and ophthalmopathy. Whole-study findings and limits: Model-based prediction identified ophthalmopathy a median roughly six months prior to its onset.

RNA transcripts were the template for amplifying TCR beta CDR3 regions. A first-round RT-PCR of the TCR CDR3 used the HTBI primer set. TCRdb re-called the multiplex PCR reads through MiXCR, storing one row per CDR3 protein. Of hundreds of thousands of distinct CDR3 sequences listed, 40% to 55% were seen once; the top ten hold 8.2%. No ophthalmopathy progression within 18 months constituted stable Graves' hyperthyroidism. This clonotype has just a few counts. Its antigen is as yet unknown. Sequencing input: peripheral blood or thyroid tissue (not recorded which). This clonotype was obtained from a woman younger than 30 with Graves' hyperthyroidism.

The CDR3 coding sequence is TGCAGTGCTAGAGATAGGTCCTTCACTGAAGCTTTCTTT. This sequence encodes CSARDRSFTEAFF. This chain uses TRBV20-1 with TRBJ1-1; D not certain. Trimming stripped 0 bases from V and 4 bases from J, with 9 bases between. The CDR3 length is 13 residues. Germline V gives CDR1 DFQATT, CDR2 SNEGSKA (reference sequence).